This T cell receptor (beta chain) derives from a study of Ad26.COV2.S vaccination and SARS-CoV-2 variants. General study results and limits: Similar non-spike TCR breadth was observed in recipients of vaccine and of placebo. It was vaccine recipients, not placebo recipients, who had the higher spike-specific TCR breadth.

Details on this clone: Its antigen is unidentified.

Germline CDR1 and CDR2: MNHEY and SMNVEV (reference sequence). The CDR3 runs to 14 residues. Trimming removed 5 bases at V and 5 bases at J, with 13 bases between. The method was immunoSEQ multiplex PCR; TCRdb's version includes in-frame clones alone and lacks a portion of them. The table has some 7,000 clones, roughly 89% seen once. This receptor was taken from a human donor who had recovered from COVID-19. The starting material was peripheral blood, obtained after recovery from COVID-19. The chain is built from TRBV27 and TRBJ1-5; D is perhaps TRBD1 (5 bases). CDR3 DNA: TGTGCCAGCAGTCCCGACAGTGGGCATCAGCCCCAGCATTTT. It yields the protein CASSPDSGHQPQHF.